A selection of T cell receptor beta chains follows, all from one sample in a study of T cells in Graves' hyperthyroidism and ophthalmopathy. TCRdb re-derived calls from the multiplex PCR reads in MiXCR, one entry per CDR3 protein. The data contain 350,000 to 400,000 distinct CDR3 sequences, 19% of them singletons. Source material: blood. The receptors come from a woman aged 18 to 35 with Graves' hyperthyroidism. Each CDR3 is given without its conserved first and last residue.

TRBJ1-2,TRBV20-1,SARGSIQLHYGYT
TRBJ1-3,TRBV12-3/TRBV12-4,ASSSFGAAGNTIY
TRBJ1-1,TRBV28,ASSSPGRGEAF
TRBJ1-2,TRBV2,ASSEDQGYGYT
TRBJ1-1,TRBV5-4,ASGYRQGMNTEAF
TRBJ1-3,TRBV28,ASRAQGTVGNTIY
TRBJ1-2,TRBV6-5,ASSIDSYGYT
TRBJ2-5,TRBV11-2,ASTPRRRTSLQETQY
TRBJ2-7,TRBV7-9,ASSLRPGRDYEQY
TRBJ1-5,TRBV6-5,ASSLTGDGQPQH
TRBJ2-7,TRBV6-2/TRBV6-3,ASSASGRTYEQY
TRBJ2-5,TRBV27,ASSRRGGRQETQY
TRBJ2-3,TRBV12-3/TRBV12-4,ASAKGGADTQY
TRBJ1-5,TRBV10-3,AISTGQSNQPQH
TRBJ2-2,TRBV28,ASSSRRRNTGELF
TRBJ1-1,TRBV9,ASSVGAGLGTEAF
TRBJ1-2,TRBV5-1,ASSLLEANPYGYT
TRBJ2-2,TRBV11-2,ASSVTIGGGTGELF
TRBJ2-5,TRBV20-1,SAPGLNQETQY
TRBJ1-3,TRBV29-1,SVEEVVSGNTIY
TRBJ2-7,TRBV7-9,ASSLFAEQY
TRBJ1-1,TRBV19,ASSMQYSEAF
TRBJ1-3,TRBV7-3,ADPNNSGNTIY
TRBJ2-7,TRBV20-1,SASVTTSYEQY
TRBJ2-7,TRBV6-2/TRBV6-3,ASSYEEAGPYEQY
TRBJ2-7,TRBV6-2/TRBV6-3,AHSAAGGYEQY
TRBJ2-5,TRBV10-1,ASSESTGQPVETQY
TRBJ2-1,TRBV13,ASSLGRTSGVSYNEQF
TRBJ2-7,TRBV2,ASNRIRSYEQY
TRBJ1-5,TRBV9,ASSAGEGGPQH
TRBJ2-7,TRBV3-1,ASSPAGGSYEQY
TRBJ2-5,TRBV18,ASSPPSLAGTQETQY
TRBJ2-7,TRBV7-2,ASSLADRYEQY
TRBJ1-5,TRBV29-1,SVEDGQQPQH
TRBJ2-7,TRBV10-3,AISAHPGQGDPSAYEQY
TRBJ1-3,TRBV11-2,ASSLSGTGAGNTIY
TRBJ1-1,TRBV11-2,ASSLVSDTEAF
TRBJ2-2,TRBV6-1,ASRPGTGGTGELF
TRBJ1-3,TRBV12-3/TRBV12-4,ASSQAARSGNTIY
TRBJ2-5,TRBV9,ASSAGGDQETQY
TRBJ1-2,TRBV12-3/TRBV12-4,ASSKTDGNYGYT
TRBJ1-5,TRBV6-1,ASSETVNRPQH
TRBJ1-2,TRBV20-1,SAKKPTGGNYGYT
TRBJ2-5,TRBV4-1,ASSQALWGAGETQY